The rows below give T cell receptor beta chains drawn from one sample of a study of cytomegalovirus exposure and HLA in healthy donors. Repertoires were generated with immunoSEQ multiplex PCR, while TCRdb's copy carries only in-frame clones and drops some. The sample consists of about 170,000 clones, approximately 80% of them appearing once. Sample: PBMCs. The receptors stem from a boy aged 2 to 9 in good health and CMV-seronegative. Both conserved end residues are part of each CDR3. A D gene is named only where the DNA matches it firmly. Clone size, where shown, is once, few, many, or a class for clones that have expanded.

J	length	V	size	D	CDR3	DNA
TRBJ1-2	13	TRBV29-1	.	.	CSVVLGGDYGYTF	TGCAGCGTTGTCCTAGGGGGGGACTATGGCTACACCTTC
TRBJ2-1	16	TRBV9	.	.	CASSVVEGGPFNEQFF	TGTGCCAGCAGCGTAGTGGAGGGGGGGCCTTTCAATGAGCAGTTCTTC
TRBJ1-2	19	TRBV13	.	TRBD1	CASSSQSGTGGSANYGYTF	TGTGCCAGCAGCTCGCAATCCGGGACAGGGGGCTCAGCTAACTATGGCTACACCTTC
TRBJ2-2	12	TRBV27	.	.	CASALEGGELFF	TGTGCCAGCGCACTTGAGGGCGGGGAGCTGTTTTTT
TRBJ1-6	17	TRBV5-5	.	.	CASSLALGGLYNSPLHF	TGTGCCAGCAGCTTGGCCCTGGGAGGTCTCTATAATTCACCCCTCCACTTT
TRBJ1-2	14	TRBV2	.	.	CASGTKGGTYGYTF	TGTGCCAGCGGGACCAAGGGGGGGACCTATGGCTACACCTTC
TRBJ1-2	14	TRBV6-1	.	.	CASTQGSWSWGYTF	TGTGCCAGCACCCAGGGTAGTTGGTCTTGGGGCTACACCTTC
TRBJ1-2	14	TRBV5-1	.	.	CASSLGQGNYGYTF	TGCGCCAGCAGCTTGGGCCAGGGTAACTATGGCTACACCTTC
TRBJ2-1	11	TRBV20-1	few	TRBD2	CSAWSGIDQFF	TGCAGTGCTTGGAGCGGGATCGATCAGTTCTTC
TRBJ1-2	16	TRBV5-4	few	TRBD1	CASSLVWTGGADGYTF	TGTGCCAGCAGCTTGGTTTGGACAGGGGGCGCGGATGGCTACACCTTC
TRBJ2-2	14	TRBV19	.	.	CASSADISTGELFF	TGTGCCAGTAGTGCCGATATCAGCACCGGGGAGCTGTTTTTT
TRBJ1-5	13	TRBV2	.	.	CASNGEGNQPQHF	TGTGCCAGCAACGGGGAGGGTAATCAGCCCCAGCATTTT
TRBJ1-2	14	TRBV6-1	.	TRBD1	CASSEPGQGPGYTF	TGTGCCAGCAGTGAGCCGGGACAGGGCCCGGGCTACACCTTC
TRBJ2-7	14	TRBV6-5	.	TRBD1	CASSSYRGTYEQYF	TGTGCCAGCAGTTCATACAGGGGAACCTACGAGCAGTACTTC
TRBJ1-3	18	TRBV2	few	TRBD1	CASSEPDRADLSGNTIYF	TGTGCCAGCAGTGAACCCGACAGGGCCGACCTCTCTGGAAACACCATATATTTT
TRBJ2-1	15	TRBV6-5	.	TRBD2	CASSPSGVLYNEQFF	TGTGCCAGCAGTCCTAGCGGGGTGCTCTACAATGAGCAGTTCTTC
TRBJ1-1	12	TRBV2	.	.	CASIKTGTEAFF	TGTGCCAGCATAAAGACTGGAACTGAAGCTTTCTTT
TRBJ1-2	16	TRBV2	.	TRBD1	CASEVGTVRANYGYTF	TGTGCCAGCGAGGTAGGGACAGTCCGAGCTAACTATGGCTACACCTTC
TRBJ1-2	13	TRBV21-1	.	.	CASKGRGADGYTF	TGTGCCAGCAAGGGGCGGGGGGCGGACGGCTACACCTTC
TRBJ2-5	14	TRBV6-6	.	.	CASSYSTLSETQYF	TGTGCCAGCAGTTACTCGACACTGTCAGAGACCCAGTACTTC
TRBJ1-4	16	TRBV5-1	.	TRBD1	CASSVYSGTGGEKLFF	TGCGCCAGCAGCGTATATTCCGGGACAGGAGGTGAAAAACTGTTTTTT
TRBJ2-4	14	TRBV11-2	.	TRBD1	CASSIGGQGNIQYF	TGTGCCAGCAGCATAGGTGGACAGGGAAACATTCAGTACTTC
TRBJ1-2	14	TRBV9	.	.	CASSVGGGSRGYTF	TGTGCCAGCAGCGTAGGGGGGGGATCGCGAGGCTACACCTTC
TRBJ2-5	15	TRBV4-1	.	.	CASSQDRSPAETQYF	TGCGCCAGCAGCCAAGATCGCTCCCCCGCGGAGACCCAGTACTTC
TRBJ1-4	12	TRBV19	.	.	CASGQPPSRLFF	TGTGCCAGTGGACAGCCGCCCTCGAGACTGTTTTTT
TRBJ2-2	16	TRBV25-1	.	TRBD2	CASRGTSGRFTGELFF	TGTGCCAGCAGAGGGACTAGCGGGAGGTTTACCGGGGAGCTGTTTTTT
TRBJ2-1	15	TRBV15	.	TRBD2	CATSRDIPSGEEQFF	TGTGCCACCAGCAGAGATATTCCTAGCGGGGAAGAGCAGTTCTTC
TRBJ2-5	14	TRBV5-6	.	TRBD2	CASSLAAGRETQYF	TGTGCCAGCAGCTTGGCAGCGGGGCGGGAGACCCAGTACTTC
TRBJ2-3	18	TRBV7-3	.	TRBD1	CASSLGQGALPSTDTQYF	TGTGCCAGCAGCTTGGGACAGGGGGCACTTCCCAGCACAGATACGCAGTATTTT
TRBJ1-5	20	TRBV14	.	TRBD1	CASSQGGTGRGNWGNQPQHF	TGTGCCAGCAGCCAAGGAGGGACAGGGAGAGGTAATTGGGGCAATCAGCCCCAGCATTTT
TRBJ2-5	14	TRBV5-6	.	.	CDSSIRDTEETQYF	TGTGACAGCAGCATCCGGGACACAGAAGAGACCCAGTACTTC
TRBJ1-1	15	TRBV29-1	.	.	CSVELRQALNTEAFF	TGCAGCGTTGAGTTGAGACAAGCCTTGAACACTGAAGCTTTCTTT
TRBJ2-5	12	TRBV10-2	few	TRBD1	CASSDRGETQYF	TGCGCCAGCTCGGACAGGGGAGAGACCCAGTACTTC
TRBJ2-1	17	TRBV7-2	.	TRBD2	CASSLGGTSGRRNEQFF	TGTGCCAGCAGCTTAGGGGGAACAAGCGGGAGAAGGAATGAGCAGTTCTTC
TRBJ2-7	17	TRBV6-1	.	.	CASSDPVTQESWSEQYF	TGTGCCAGCAGTGACCCAGTCACACAGGAGTCCTGGAGCGAGCAGTACTTC
TRBJ1-4	14	TRBV9	.	.	CASSVGSGVEKLFF	TGTGCCAGCAGCGTAGGCTCAGGGGTTGAAAAACTGTTTTTT
TRBJ2-5	16	TRBV5-6	few	TRBD2	CASSPRLAGVGETQYF	TGTGCCAGCAGCCCAAGACTAGCGGGAGTGGGAGAGACCCAGTACTTC
TRBJ1-1	13	TRBV30	.	.	CAWTYGENTEAFF	TGTGCCTGGACGTACGGAGAGAACACTGAAGCTTTCTTT
TRBJ2-3	15	TRBV5-1	once	TRBD2	CASSYLAGSTDTQYF	TGCGCCAGCAGCTACCTAGCGGGGTCCACAGATACGCAGTATTTT
TRBJ1-1	13	TRBV11-3	.	.	CASSRQVNTEAFF	TGTGCCAGCTCCCGACAGGTGAACACTGAAGCTTTCTTT
TRBJ2-6	16	TRBV6-5	.	.	CASSYSDRTGANVLTF	TGTGCCAGCAGTTACTCGGACAGAACTGGGGCCAACGTCCTGACTTTC
TRBJ2-1	17	TRBV5-6	.	.	CASSLGPGGGSYNEQFF	TGTGCCAGCAGCTTGGGTCCTGGCGGAGGGTCCTACAATGAGCAGTTCTTC
TRBJ1-1	14	TRBV6-5	few	TRBD1	CASSRRTGNTEAFF	TGTGCCAGCAGTCGGAGGACAGGGAACACTGAAGCTTTCTTT
TRBJ2-1	16	TRBV18	few	TRBD1	CASSPPRDRDYNEQFF	TGTGCCAGCTCACCACCCCGGGACAGGGACTACAATGAGCAGTTCTTC
TRBJ2-5	15	TRBV30	.	TRBD1	CAWKAAGQGVETQYF	TGTGCCTGGAAAGCAGCGGGACAGGGAGTAGAGACCCAGTACTTC
TRBJ1-1	14	TRBV19	.	TRBD1	CASSVGQVNTEAFF	TGTGCCAGTAGTGTCGGACAGGTGAACACTGAAGCTTTCTTT
TRBJ2-1	14	TRBV6-5	.	TRBD2	CASSETGLAGGEFF	TGTGCCAGCAGTGAAACGGGACTAGCGGGGGGAGAGTTCTTC
TRBJ2-7	16	TRBV6-5	.	TRBD1	CASSYQQGARIYEQYF	TGTGCCAGCAGTTACCAACAGGGGGCTAGGATCTACGAGCAGTACTTC
TRBJ2-5	13	TRBV7-9	few	.	CASSLRRQETQYF	TGTGCCAGCAGCTTAAGGAGACAAGAGACCCAGTACTTC
TRBJ1-3	13	TRBV30	.	.	CASTEGPGNTIYF	TGTGCCTCTACCGAGGGCCCTGGAAACACCATATATTTT
TRBJ1-6	13	TRBV30	.	TRBD1	CAWRGQDYSPLHF	TGTGCCTGGAGAGGACAGGATTATTCACCCCTCCACTTT